These T cell receptor beta chains were read from a single sample in a study of cytomegalovirus exposure and HLA in healthy donors. Repertoires were generated with immunoSEQ multiplex PCR, while TCRdb's copy carries only in-frame clones and drops some. The profile shows some 130,000 clones, 65% to 80% of them singletons. Sequencing was carried out using PBMCs. These receptors were collected from a male donor in good health and CMV-seropositive. CDR3s include the opening cysteine and the closing phenylalanine or tryptophan. The D gene is left open where the match is weak. Size is stated for part of the rows, as once, few or many counts, or as a class when the clone is expanded.

d_gene	v_gene	j_gene	abundance	len	CDR3nt	CDR3aa
NA	TRBV12-5	TRBJ1-2	NA	13	TGTGCTAGTGACAGAACAGGGTTTGATGGCTACACCTTC	CASDRTGFDGYTF
NA	TRBV27	TRBJ1-5	NA	15	TGTGCCAGCAGTTTAAATGCAGGGTGGGGACAGCCCCAGCATTTT	CASSLNAGWGQPQHF
NA	TRBV28	TRBJ1-2	NA	13	TGTGCCAGCAGTTTCAGGGGCCTGGGTGGCTACACCTTC	CASSFRGLGGYTF
TRBD1	TRBV6-4	TRBJ2-7	NA	18	TGTGCCAGCAGCGCCGGGACAGGGTTTTCGACAGTAACCTACGAGCAGTACTTC	CASSAGTGFSTVTYEQYF
TRBD1	TRBV6-1	TRBJ1-5	NA	13	TGTGCCAGCAGCGACAGGGAGGTTCAGCCCCAGCATTTT	CASSDREVQPQHF
NA	TRBV4-1	TRBJ1-4	NA	11	TGCGCCAGCAGACCATTTCAAAGGAGGTTTTTT	CASRPFQRRFF
NA	TRBV5-6	TRBJ2-5	NA	13	TGTGCCAGCAGACCCAGGGATAGGGAGACCCAGTACTTC	CASRPRDRETQYF
NA	TRBV5-6	TRBJ2-7	NA	15	TGTGCCAGCAGCTTTGGTCGCAGCGGGTTCTACGAGCAGTACTTC	CASSFGRSGFYEQYF
NA	TRBV28	TRBJ2-2	NA	14	TGTGCCAGCTCGCATACAGGGTTCACCGGGGAGCTGTTTTTT	CASSHTGFTGELFF
TRBD1	TRBV7-9	TRBJ1-2	NA	14	TGTGCCAGCAGCCTGGGACAGGGAGTCTATGGCTACACCTTC	CASSLGQGVYGYTF
NA	TRBV19	TRBJ1-2	few	15	TGTGCCAGTAGCGGCCCAGGGTCTTCAAACTATGGCTACACCTTC	CASSGPGSSNYGYTF
TRBD1	TRBV2	TRBJ1-4	NA	13	TGTGCCAGCAGTGAAGAGACAGGGAGCGTGCTGTTTTTT	CASSEETGSVLFF
NA	TRBV5-4	TRBJ1-2	NA	15	TGTGCCAGCAGCCTCAGCGCGATTACCAACTATGGCTACACCTTC	CASSLSAITNYGYTF
TRBD1	TRBV5-5	TRBJ2-7	NA	14	TGTGCCAGCAGATCGCCGGGACAGGGTTACGAGCAGTACTTC	CASRSPGQGYEQYF